The subject of this entry is one T cell receptor (beta chain). Its matching antigen is unknown. Repertoires were generated with immunoSEQ multiplex PCR, while TCRdb's copy carries only in-frame clones and drops some. Among approximately 37,000 clones listed, roughly 74% were seen once. The data were obtained in a study of vaccination effects on CD4 cells after COVID-19. About the study: Cultures of 2 million or so PBMC per well contained about 9.5 IU/ml IL-2 plus 10 ug/ml peptides. Whole-study findings and limits: Clones that were induced by infection or by vaccine showed marked contraction late after vaccination. Convalescent patients in the study were few, and early post-infection timepoints were absent.

The CDR3 is 18 residues long. Per germline, CDR1 KGHDR and CDR2 SFDVKD. CD4+ T cells were isolated after approximately 10 days of culture. Cultures had half their medium replaced with IL-2 medium on days 3 and 7. The source material was CD4+ T cells from PBMCs cultured without peptide, sampled before COVID-19 vaccination. This sequence joins TRBV24-1 and TRBJ1-3; no firm D call. The receptor's source is a human donor who received a COVID-19 vaccine. DNA for the CDR3: TGTTTATCCACCAGTTTGAATCGTAGGTGGAGGGCCGGAAACACCATATATTTT. Protein product: CLSTSLNRRWRAGNTIYF.